This T cell receptor beta chain was recorded in a study of blood T cell repertoires in COVID-19. Whole-study context: T cells, B-cell-depleted T cells, or PBMCs provided the cDNA or gDNA that served as material.

In the source study's methods: Using reference gene primer amplification, nucleated cell counts were estimated. The assay was immunoSEQ multiplex PCR, and TCRdb's table has in-frame clones only and misses some. That table gives V, J and clone size, and the DNA gave D and trimming. The table shows about 270,000 clones, with roughly 91% occurring only once. Those who participated ranged in age from about 18 to 95 years and resided in 20 to 25 US areas. Clinical history as reported by participants underpinned cohort assignment. Trimming removed 6 bases at V and 6 bases at J, with 9 bases between. CDR3 length equals 12 residues.

The sequenced sample was PBMCs or T cells enriched from blood (not recorded which). The chain couples TRBV12-3 or TRBV12-4 to TRBJ1-5; D ambiguous. The source is a woman in her thirties or forties with acute COVID-19. The CDR3 bases are TGTGCCAGCAGCCAAGAGGGTCAGCCCCAGCATTTT. Protein sequence: CASSQEGQPQHF.